The rows below give T cell receptor beta chains drawn from one sample of a study of Tregs in tolerant kidney transplant recipients. The data were produced by immunoSEQ multiplex PCR, yet TCRdb's version contains in-frame clones alone and is incomplete. Among about 69,000 clones listed, roughly nine tenths were seen once. Sample: CD4+ T cells from blood, taken before the transplant. The receptors come from a human donor who received a combined kidney and bone marrow transplant. The CDR3 runs from the conserved cysteine through the conserved F or W. A D gene is named only where the DNA matches it firmly. Not every row has a clone size; where given, it reads once, few, many or a size class.

CASSRQRAGGGYTF	TGTGCCAGCAGCCGTCAGCGGGCAGGAGGTGGCTACACCTTC	NA	TRBJ1-2	once	TRBV6-5
CATIDEKRDPKENSNQPQHF	TGTGCCACCATTGATGAAAAGCGGGACCCCAAGGAAAATAGCAATCAGCCCCAGCATTTT	NA	TRBJ1-5	NA	TRBV21-1
CAWSVSRTSAYQETQYF	TGTGCCTGGAGTGTTTCCAGGACTAGCGCGTACCAAGAGACCCAGTACTTC	TRBD2	TRBJ2-5	NA	TRBV30
CASSLGRGHPSYEQYF	TGTGCCAGCAGTTTAGGCAGGGGGCATCCCTCCTACGAGCAGTACTTC	TRBD1	TRBJ2-7	once	TRBV27
CSVVGGRDSYEQYF	TGCAGCGTTGTTGGTGGCAGGGACTCCTACGAGCAGTACTTC	NA	TRBJ2-7	NA	TRBV29-1
CASSPGLAGGEGTGELFF	TGCGCCAGCAGCCCGGGACTAGCGGGAGGGGAAGGAACCGGGGAGCTGTTTTTT	TRBD2	TRBJ2-2	once	TRBV5-1
CASRRDSQSPRTEAFF	TGTGCCAGCAGAAGGGACAGCCAATCTCCTCGTACTGAAGCTTTCTTT	TRBD1	TRBJ1-1	NA	TRBV25-1
CASSLSGSYGYTF	TGTGCCAGCAGTTTATCTGGCAGTTATGGCTACACCTTC	NA	TRBJ1-2	NA	TRBV27
CASSLGTGRNEQYF	TGTGCCAGCTCTTTGGGGACAGGGAGGAACGAGCAGTACTTC	TRBD1	TRBJ2-7	NA	TRBV28
CASSLWDRVSGNTIYF	TGTGCCAGCAGTTTATGGGACAGGGTCTCTGGAAACACCATATATTTT	TRBD1	TRBJ1-3	NA	TRBV28